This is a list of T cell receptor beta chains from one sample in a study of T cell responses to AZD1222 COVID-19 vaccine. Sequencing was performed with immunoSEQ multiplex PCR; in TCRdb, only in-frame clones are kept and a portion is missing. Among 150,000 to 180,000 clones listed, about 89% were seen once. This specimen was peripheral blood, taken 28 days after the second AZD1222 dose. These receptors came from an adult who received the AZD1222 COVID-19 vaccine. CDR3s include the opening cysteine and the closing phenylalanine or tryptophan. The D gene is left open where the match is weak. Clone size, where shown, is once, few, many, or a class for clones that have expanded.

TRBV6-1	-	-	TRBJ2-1	TGTGCCAGCAGTGAATTGGGGACCGGGATCAATGAGCAGTTCTTC	CASSELGTGINEQFF
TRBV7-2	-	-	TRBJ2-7	TGTGCCAGCAGCTTAGGGCCAGGGGCGGGCGAGCAGTACTTC	CASSLGPGAGEQYF
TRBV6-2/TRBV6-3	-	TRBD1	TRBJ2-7	TGTGCCAGCAGTTACGAGGGGGCGCTGGCCCTATACTTC	CASSYEGALALYF
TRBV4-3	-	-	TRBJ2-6	TGCGCCAGCAGCCAAAGAGGGTCCGGGGCCAACGTCCTGACTTTC	CASSQRGSGANVLTF
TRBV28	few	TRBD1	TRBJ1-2	TGTGCCAGCAGACAATCAGGGGGGGTCTATGGCTACACCTTC	CASRQSGGVYGYTF
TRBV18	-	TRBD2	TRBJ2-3	TGTGCCAGCTCACCAAGCGGGACTAGGGGGTCCTCAGATACGCAGTATTTT	CASSPSGTRGSSDTQYF
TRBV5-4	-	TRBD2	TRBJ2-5	TGTGCCAGCAGCCTCGAGGGCGGGAGTGGGGAGACCCAGTACTTC	CASSLEGGSGETQYF
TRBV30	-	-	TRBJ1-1	TGTGCCTGGAGTCATACAATTGGAGGAACTGAAGCTTTCTTT	CAWSHTIGGTEAFF
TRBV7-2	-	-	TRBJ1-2	TGTGCCAGCAGCTTAGCCTCGGCGTTGGGCTACACCTTC	CASSLASALGYTF
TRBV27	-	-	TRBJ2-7	TGTGCCAGCAGTTTATCCTCTGGGGTCGGCGAGCAGTACTTC	CASSLSSGVGEQYF
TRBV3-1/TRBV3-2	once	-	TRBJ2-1	TGTGCCAGCAGCCTTAAATTGGGGAATGAGCAGTTCTTC	CASSLKLGNEQFF
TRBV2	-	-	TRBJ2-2	TGTGCCAGCAGTGAAGCGCGCCTAGGTATGACCGGGGAGCTGTTTTTT	CASSEARLGMTGELFF
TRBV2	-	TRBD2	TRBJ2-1	TGTGCCAGCAGGAGTACTAGCGGGGGTCCCAATGAGCAGTTCTTC	CASRSTSGGPNEQFF
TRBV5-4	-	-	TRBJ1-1	TGTGCCAGCAGCTTTCCCCAGGGAGATTACACTGAAGCTTTCTTT	CASSFPQGDYTEAFF
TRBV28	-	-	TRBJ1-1	TGTGCCAGCAGTCCACCCGGGAACACTGATGCTTTCTTT	CASSPPGNTDAFF
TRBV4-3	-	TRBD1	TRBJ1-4	TGCGCCAGCAGCCAAGATACGGGACAGGGGGGGGAAAAACTGTTTTTT	CASSQDTGQGGEKLFF
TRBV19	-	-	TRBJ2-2	TGTGCCAGTAGTAGGGGCCAGGACCCCGGGGAGCTGTTTTTT	CASSRGQDPGELFF